What follows is one TCR beta chain and its context. The target of this receptor is not known. No per-base quality is available; no much larger clone lies one base away. The cohort consisted of hundreds of healthy bone marrow donors. Cohort members were all nominally healthy when sampled, although unrecorded immune exposures were likely present. The donor was CMV seronegative and belonged to the group of 352 seronegative cohort members. Every donor gave a peripheral blood sample, and the peripheral blood mononuclear cells from that sample were used for TCR beta sequencing. Genomic DNA was extracted from the blood cell samples with the Qiagen DNeasy Blood Extraction Kit. Library construction relied on the immunoSEQ multiplex PCR assay. For the multiplex PCR, a mixture combining 60 forward primers for TCR Vbeta segments and 13 reverse primers for TCR Jbeta segments was used. The CDR3 region of rearranged TCR beta genes was amplified from genomic DNA with a multiplex PCR assay. On the Illumina HiSeq System, the amplified TCR beta libraries were sequenced as 87-base-pair reads. Processing in the source paper ran as follows. A later analysis counted 75 million to 100 million unique TCR beta chains across the approximately 700 repertoires, and roughly 9.9 million of these chains were shared by at least two donors. A nearest-neighbor algorithm error-corrected the raw reads and collapsed the reads into unique sequences, merging closely related sequences to remove PCR and sequencing errors. Alignment of CDR3 sequences to IMGT reference sequences was used to assign V, D and J gene segments. For a sequence to be retained, a match of at least six nucleotides was required to both a V gene segment and a J gene segment. A rearrangement was called productive if the CDR3 had no stop codons and remained in frame with V and J, and every other rearrangement was called non-productive. CDR3 was defined according to IMGT convention as the region running from the second conserved V-encoded cysteine to the conserved J-encoded phenylalanine. In an earlier analysis of approximately 590 of the donors, sequences lacking an unambiguous match to a single V gene segment were excluded. An earlier analysis of a few hundred of the donors called V segments functional above 56.7% productive rearrangements and segregating when the between-donor standard deviation exceeded 5%. A statistical classification framework was built for diagnosing cytomegalovirus status from the catalog of TCR beta chain sequences. In a later analysis, V and J genes were assigned by comparing TCR nucleotide sequences against IMGT/GENE-DB human TR gene sequences. In a later analysis, CDR3 sequences and most-parsimonious VDJ recombination scenarios were assigned using the TCRdist pipeline. In a later analysis, each TCR beta chain was defined by its CDR3 amino acid sequence together with its V-gene family, and reads without a unique V-gene family were excluded. A later analysis removed 592 highly shared, low-generation-probability nucleotide sequences to deal with suspected cross-contamination and a sequencing artifact. In a later analysis, a clonal expansion index was calculated for each public chain from normalized within-repertoire ranks of inferred template counts. In a later analysis, generation probabilities were computed using a VDJ recombination model fitted to out-of-frame rearrangements, and the results were checked against IGoR. In a later analysis, TCR-TCR, TCR-HLA and TCR-CMV co-occurrence was scored with hypergeometric tests, and a repertoire-size bias correction was applied to TCR pairs. False discovery rates were estimated in a later analysis by permuting HLA or CMV assignments 20 times. In a later analysis, co-occurring TCRs were grouped with DBSCAN, and TCRdist sequence similarity was added when clustering was performed within HLA-allele-positive subsets. For co-occurrence clustering, repertoires with fewer than 30,000 or more than 120,000 public chains were excluded, along with about five repertoires with anomalous nucleotide sharing. In its TCRdb copy, this immuneACCESS table keeps in-frame sequences only and misses some clones. Where compared with another copy, unresolved V genes explain less than half of these, and the others have no known cause. The V and J calls and clone size are taken from that table; D and trimming were inferred from the DNA. In this sample the table shows roughly 150,000 clones, roughly 80% of which occur a single time. Approximately 2.2% of the sample is taken by the ten largest.

This sample stems from a study of cytomegalovirus exposure and HLA in healthy donors (dated by TCRdb to about 2017). Broadly, across the study: According to an earlier analysis of a few hundred of the donors, roughly 180 million T cells yielded 117 million unique TCR beta sequences and about 300 Gb of sequence data. An early release that covered roughly 600 HLA-typed donors contained approximately 290 gigabases of sequencing data and about 84 million unique TCR sequences. Among the roughly 400 genotyped donors, under 90% belonged to the genetic ancestry cluster associated with self-reported Caucasian donors. The study aimed to test whether signatures of past pathogen exposure could be identified by cataloging public T cell receptors. The T cell repertoires of around 670 subjects were profiled by immunosequencing and related to cytomegalovirus serostatus. In addition to the first cohort of several hundred subjects, a separate validation cohort of approximately 120 different subjects was used. The study combined high-throughput TCR immunosequencing, statistical association of individual TCRs with disease status, and machine learning to predict cytomegalovirus infection status. A later analysis re-examined previously published TCR beta repertoires from about 670 donors and added high-resolution HLA genotyping to investigate patterns of TCR occurrence. The later analysis used no new phenotypic data to find candidate immune exposures, relying instead on TCR beta sequences and their occurrence across donors. An earlier analysis of roughly 600 of the donors used high-throughput TCR beta sequencing to judge whether each TCR beta V gene segment behaved as functional or pseudogenic. Donor age, sex, ethnicity and CMV serostatus were compiled together with the repertoire data. In a later genetic analysis, genome-wide SNP genotypes for about three fifths of the 666 donors were used, and that subset was treated as a discovery cohort. Every repertoire in the discovery cohort had been generated on one and the same sequencing platform. Class I and class II HLA loci were covered by the typing at four-digit resolution. Typing coverage differed by locus: A, B, C, DRB1 and DQB1 were typed in roughly 629-630 donors, DQA1 in roughly 500, DPA1 in over 600, and DPB1 in approximately 450. Four to six DR-DQ haplotypes were handled as single units for association and clustering because linkage in the cohort was strong. On average, over 200,000 unique TCR beta nucleotide sequences were sequenced per donor among 398 genotyped donors of the cohort, with 15% to 20% of those sequences being non-productive. The study at large found these results: A later analysis reported that several top co-occurrence clusters appeared linked to parvovirus B19, influenza, CMV and Epstein-Barr virus. A cluster of highly shared sequence variants was judged likely to be a technical artifact of the sequencing pipeline. In a later analysis, HLA-associated TCR beta chains showed more clonal expansion and lower generation probabilities than non-associated chains that were equally common. The classifier was reported to diagnose cytomegalovirus status with high specificity and sensitivity in both the original cohort and the validation cohort. Correlated functional status among segregating V segments might reflect linkage disequilibrium, but an unknown experimental factor could not be ruled out. In the study, some 160 TCR beta chains were listed as associated with cytomegalovirus. An earlier analysis of around 540 of the donors showed that most TCR beta V segments appeared in productive rearrangements either about 87% or about 30% of the time, which broadly matched IMGT annotations. CMV serostatus was the only immune exposure information available for the cohort. In a later genetic analysis, fewer N-insertions in productive TCRs were reported among donors in an Asian-associated ancestry cluster than the roughly 700-donor mean. Most TCR sequences were seen in very few donors, while some public TCRs were found in many individuals. A later analysis found that most CMV-associated TCR beta chains appeared HLA-restricted, with HLA associations seemingly driven largely by CMV exposure. According to a later analysis, TCR association rates differed among HLA loci, with DRB1 alleles showing the most associated TCRs and HLA-C alleles showing the fewest. This cohort had only TCR beta chains sequenced, and the lack of alpha or paired-chain data limited which features could be detected. When HLA alleles, especially DR and DQ, strongly co-occurred, attributing TCR associations to individual alleles was difficult. Because counts were too low, some 16 rarely observed V segments, including chromosome 9 orphons, were excluded from the earlier analysis of about 500 of the donors. Because the 87-base-pair reads could not distinguish some IMGT-functional V segments, including TRBV6-2 and TRBV6-3, those segments were excluded. The presence/absence analyses assumed that sequencing depth was roughly uniform across donors, and that assumption may not be true. A later analysis associated 15,000 to 20,000 TCR beta sequences with specific HLA alleles at a false discovery rate of 0.05. A later genetic analysis associated a missense DCLRE1C variant with V-gene and J-gene trimming of TCR beta chains, and an independent cohort replicated the association. In vitro tests confirmed that three of the cytomegalovirus-associated TCR beta chains recognize cytomegalovirus antigens. A further reported finding was that TCR beta sequences accurately predicted the HLA-A and HLA-B alleles for most subjects in the first cohort. The authors suggested that the approach could potentially be generalized to other disease states and immunological phenotypes. Because HLA typing was unavailable for some donors at each locus, only the typed subset was used in association tests.

V and J are truncated by 4 bases and 6 bases respectively, leaving an intervening sequence of 8 bases. The germline V gene encodes CDR1 SQVTM and CDR2 ANQGSEA. The CDR3 runs 11 amino acids, cysteine and phenylalanine included. Of the read, only the CDR3 DNA is kept; its 33 bases are in frame from base 1. In this chain, TRBV29-1 is recombined with TRBJ2-3; a weak D assignment points to TRBD2 (5 bases agree). Material for sequencing was PBMCs. The TCR sequence derives from a male donor in good health and CMV-seronegative. The bases read TGCAGCGTTGTTGAGGGCGATACGCAGTATTTT. Protein translation: CSVVEGDTQYF.